These T cell receptor beta chains were read from a single sample in a study of control samples from healthy donors and cancer patients. Generated by immunoSEQ multiplex PCR, the TCRdb table keeps only in-frame clones and is missing some. The sample has about 85,000 clones, around nine tenths seen once. The specimen was blood. The source is a woman in her sixties or seventies in good health. CDR3s include the opening cysteine and the closing phenylalanine or tryptophan. The D gene is left open where the match is weak. Clone size is given for some rows only: seen once, a few or many times, or a class if the clone is expanded.

d_call	v_call	j_call	clone_size	cdr3_length	cdr3_nt	cdr3_aa
.	TRBV12-3/TRBV12-4	TRBJ1-1	few	12	TGTGCCAGCAGTTTAAGGGAGGGAGAAGCTTTCTTT	CASSLREGEAFF
.	TRBV7-4	TRBJ1-6	.	10	TGTGCCAGCAGCTGTTCACCCCTCCACTTT	CASSCSPLHF
.	TRBV29-1	TRBJ1-2	.	11	TGCAGCGTTTTCCTAGGGGACGGCTACACCTTC	CSVFLGDGYTF
TRBD1	TRBV19	TRBJ1-2	.	14	TGTGCCAGTAGACATACAGGGGATGACTATGGCTACACCTTC	CASRHTGDDYGYTF
.	TRBV7-2	TRBJ1-1	.	13	TGTGCCAGCAGCCCTGACCATGGCACTGAAGCTTTCTTT	CASSPDHGTEAFF
.	TRBV5-1	TRBJ2-1	.	11	TGCGCCAGCACGATAGCGAATGAGCAGTTCTTC	CASTIANEQFF
TRBD1	TRBV20-1	TRBJ1-4	.	15	TGCAGTGTTAGTTTCCCCGGGACAGTTAATGAAAAACTGTTTTTT	CSVSFPGTVNEKLFF
TRBD1	TRBV11-2	TRBJ1-5	.	15	TGTGCCAGCAGCGCAACGACAGGGGGCGAACAGCCCCAGCATTTT	CASSATTGGEQPQHF
TRBD1	TRBV28	TRBJ1-2	.	13	TGTGCCAGCAGTTTGCTGACAGGGCTTGGCTACACCTTC	CASSLLTGLGYTF
.	TRBV18	TRBJ1-1	.	16	TGTGCCAGCTCACCACCATCGGGCAGGACCGACACTGAAGCTTTCTTT	CASSPPSGRTDTEAFF
.	TRBV7-6	TRBJ2-6	.	16	TGTGCCAGCAGCGCAGGGGGACTCTCTGGGGCCAACGTCCTGACTTTC	CASSAGGLSGANVLTF
.	TRBV4-1	TRBJ2-7	.	15	TGCGCCAGCAGCCCCCCAGGTAGGGGGACCTACGAGCAGTACTTC	CASSPPGRGTYEQYF
TRBD2	TRBV7-6	TRBJ2-7	.	16	TGTGCCAGCAGCCCCGGGACTAGCGGGGGGGCAGGCGAGCAGTACTTC	CASSPGTSGGAGEQYF
.	TRBV6-6	TRBJ1-2	few	14	TGTGCCAGCAGTGCAACAGGAGGCGGAATGGTTGGCACCTTC	CASSATGGGMVGTF
.	TRBV27	TRBJ2-7	.	14	TGTGCCAGCAGCCAGGGACCGATTAACTACGAGCAGTACTTC	CASSQGPINYEQYF
.	TRBV5-5	TRBJ2-3	.	14	TGTGCCAGCAGCTTGGCCGGGGTTGAAGATACGCAGTATTTT	CASSLAGVEDTQYF
.	TRBV18	TRBJ1-6	.	17	TGTGCCAGCTCACCGGCCGGGACCCGCTCCTATAATTCACCCCTCCACTTT	CASSPAGTRSYNSPLHF
.	TRBV6-4	TRBJ1-4	.	14	TGTGCCAGCAGTCCTCCCCCCAGGGGCGAAAAACTGTTTTTT	CASSPPPRGEKLFF
TRBD1	TRBV30	TRBJ1-2	.	12	TGTGCCTGGGCCCGACAGGGCGGAGGCTACACCTTC	CAWARQGGGYTF
.	TRBV2	TRBJ1-1	.	14	TGTGCCAGCAGCGCGAAAGGAGGTACCACTGAAGCTTTCTTT	CASSAKGGTTEAFF
.	TRBV18	TRBJ1-2	.	13	TGTGCCAGCTCACCCACAGGAAACTATGGCTACACCTTC	CASSPTGNYGYTF
TRBD2	TRBV6-2/TRBV6-3	TRBJ2-3	.	14	TGTGCCAGCAGTTACGGCGGGAGTCGCCGTACGCAGTATTTT	CASSYGGSRRTQYF
.	TRBV7-2	TRBJ1-1	once	12	TGTGCCAGCAGACCGCGGAGGGGAGAAGCTTTCTTT	CASRPRRGEAFF
.	TRBV7-8	TRBJ1-2	.	16	TGTGCCAGCAGCTTAGCCATTGGTAGACAGGTCTATGGCTACACCTTC	CASSLAIGRQVYGYTF
.	TRBV19	TRBJ2-1	.	15	TGTGCCAGTAGCGCCCGTCTTGGGGGCCCCGCTGAGCAGTTCTTC	CASSARLGGPAEQFF
TRBD2	TRBV29-1	TRBJ2-7	.	13	TGCAGCGTTGATCAGGGACTAGCGAGTGAGCAGTACTTC	CSVDQGLASEQYF
.	TRBV9	TRBJ1-2	.	15	TGTGCCAGCAGCGTAGGGGGGGCTTTGGGCTATGGCTACACCTTC	CASSVGGALGYGYTF
.	TRBV30	TRBJ2-7	once	14	TGTGCCTGGAGTAAGGGACCGAGCTCCTACGAGCAGTACTTC	CAWSKGPSSYEQYF
.	TRBV7-2	TRBJ1-2	.	15	TGTGCCAGCAGTCTTGTAAGGTCCTCAGAAGTCGGCTACACCTTC	CASSLVRSSEVGYTF
.	TRBV6-2/TRBV6-3	TRBJ1-1	few	16	TGTGCCAGCAGTTACGTACAGGGCAGGCTGAACACTGAAGCTTTCTTT	CASSYVQGRLNTEAFF
.	TRBV11-2	TRBJ1-1	.	13	TGTGCCAGCAGCTTAGGGGGGGCAACTGAAGCTTTCTTT	CASSLGGATEAFF
TRBD1	TRBV3-1/TRBV3-2	TRBJ1-1	.	14	TGTGCCAGCAGCCACCTCGACAGGGACACTGAAGCTTTCTTT	CASSHLDRDTEAFF
.	TRBV2	TRBJ2-4	.	19	TGTGCCAGCAGTTCACAAAATGGACTATCTTCCCTAGCCAAAAACATTCAGTACTTC	CASSSQNGLSSLAKNIQYF
.	TRBV4-2	TRBJ1-3	once	18	TGTGCCAGCAGCCAAGTGGCCCGCCCCGGCTTCTCTGGAAACACCATATATTTT	CASSQVARPGFSGNTIYF
.	TRBV18	TRBJ2-7	few	14	TGTGCCAGCTCACCGGATGAGGGACCCTACGAGCAGTACTTC	CASSPDEGPYEQYF
.	TRBV6-1	TRBJ2-6	.	14	TGTGCCAGCAGTGAAGCCTCTGGGGCCAACGTCCTGACTTTC	CASSEASGANVLTF
.	TRBV4-3	TRBJ1-1	.	15	TGCGCCAGCAGCCAAGATCGGGGGATCTTCACTGAAGCTTTCTTT	CASSQDRGIFTEAFF
.	TRBV10-1	TRBJ2-2	.	13	TGCGCCAGCAGGTTCCCAAGCACCGGGGAGCTGTTTTTT	CASRFPSTGELFF
.	TRBV4-1	TRBJ2-1	.	16	TGCGCCAGCAGCCAACCCCGACTCACAGGGTACAATGAGCAGTTCTTC	CASSQPRLTGYNEQFF
TRBD1	TRBV3-1/TRBV3-2	TRBJ1-2	.	14	TGTGCCAGCAGCCAGGAGGACAGGGGCTTTGGCTACACCTTC	CASSQEDRGFGYTF
TRBD2	TRBV5-1	TRBJ2-1	.	15	TGCGCCAGCAGCCTTGGAGGCGGGAGCGGTGATGAGCAGTTCTTC	CASSLGGGSGDEQFF
.	TRBV6-5	TRBJ1-2	.	16	TGTGCCAGCAGTTACTCGAGGGGGGTCTCTAACTATGGCTACACCTTC	CASSYSRGVSNYGYTF
.	TRBV20-1	TRBJ2-7	once	11	TGCAGTGCTAGCAGACCCCCCGGGCAGTACTTC	CSASRPPGQYF
.	TRBV7-2	TRBJ1-2	.	17	TGTGCCAGCAGCCCTACTCAGGGCCTCCGGGTGTACTATGGCTACACCTTC	CASSPTQGLRVYYGYTF
.	TRBV19	TRBJ2-7	.	13	TGTGCCAGTAGCCAGAAACAGGGCTACGAGCAGTACTTC	CASSQKQGYEQYF
TRBD2	TRBV18	TRBJ2-5	.	17	TGTGCCAGCTCACCGACTAGCGGGGGAACGCTCAAAGAGACCCAGTACTTC	CASSPTSGGTLKETQYF
.	TRBV5-1	TRBJ1-2	.	14	TGCGCCAGCAGCTCGGACACTGAGGGCTATGGCTACACCTTC	CASSSDTEGYGYTF
.	TRBV3-1/TRBV3-2	TRBJ1-2	.	12	TGTGCCAGCAGCCAAACTGACTATGGCTACACCTTC	CASSQTDYGYTF
.	TRBV7-9	TRBJ2-6	.	14	TGTGCCAGCAGCTTAGAAAGGGGGGCCAACGTCCTGACTTTC	CASSLERGANVLTF
TRBD1	TRBV5-1	TRBJ2-7	.	14	TGCGCCAGCAGGATGGGGACAGGGGCCTACGAGCAGTACTTC	CASRMGTGAYEQYF
TRBD2	TRBV2	TRBJ2-7	.	14	TGTGCCAGTAAGGTGGCTAGCGGGGATTACGAGCAGTACTTC	CASKVASGDYEQYF
.	TRBV16	TRBJ2-5	few	15	TGTGCCAGCAGCCAATCGGTAAATTCACAAGAGACCCAGTACTTC	CASSQSVNSQETQYF
.	TRBV6-6	TRBJ1-2	.	13	TGTGCCAGCACCACAGACATAAACTATGGCTACACCTTC	CASTTDINYGYTF
.	TRBV3-1/TRBV3-2	TRBJ2-7	once	14	TGTGCCAGCAGCCAAGCCCTGGCGGCCTACGAGCAGTACTTC	CASSQALAAYEQYF